This T cell receptor (beta chain) was identified in a study of beta chain features in type 1 diabetes. This clone has just a few counts. Its target is unknown. The germline V gene encodes CDR1 SGHTA and CDR2 FQGNSA. The length of the CDR3 is 15 residues. The V gene end was trimmed by 3 bases and the J gene end by 9 bases; junction bases not matched to a gene: 8. Investigators reverse transcribed all isolated RNA, so they sequenced expressed TCRB transcripts. Roughly 3.5 million reads per sample on average were obtained from naive, central memory and regulatory T cell samples. Produced via immunoSEQ multiplex PCR; TCRdb's table is partial and in-frame only. The repertoire consists of around 600,000 clones, with 9.5% to 15% occurring once and the leading ten covering around 0.12%. Study conclusions and caveats: Among patients with Type 1 diabetes, TCRB CDR3s were moderately but significantly shorter in every one of the four CD4+ subsets.

CD45RO/CCR7/CD25/CD127/CD95/CD27 staining was used to isolate CD4+ naive, central memory, regulatory and stem cell-like memory cells by sorting. Each sorted fraction was over 98% pure. Sequenced material: naive CD4+ T cells from blood. The chain links TRBV7-2 to TRBJ2-5, with 12 bases that match TRBD2. The TCR originated in a man aged 30 to 39 with type 1 diabetes. In nucleotides, the CDR3 is TGTGCCAGCAGCTTGACTAGCGGGAGCGAAACCCCCCAGTACTTC. It codes for CASSLTSGSETPQYF.